This paragraph reports one TCR beta chain. CDR3 length: 11 residues. In germline, CDR1 is DFQATT, CDR2 SNEGSKA (reference sequence). V dropped 2 bases and J dropped 3 bases, with 4 bases sitting between them. This record comes from a study of blood T cell repertoires in COVID-19. Method: immunoSEQ multiplex PCR; TCRdb's copy keeps in-frame clones and lacks some. The sample consists of some 54,000 clones, under 85% of them appearing once. This receptor was obtained from a man aged 65-85 years with active COVID-19. The sequenced sample consisted of peripheral blood. This chain joins TRBV20-1 and TRBJ1-2; no firm D call. The CDR3 nucleotides are TGCAGTGCTAGATTAGACTATGGCTACACCTTC. Its protein product is CSARLDYGYTF.